This T cell receptor beta chain was retrieved from a study of blood T cell repertoires in COVID-19. In the study overall: Sites across the United States, Italy and Spain contributed samples from acute and convalescent COVID-19. Sample material is recorded as cDNA or gDNA derived from T cells, B-cell-depleted T cells, or PBMCs.

This clone was recorded only once. This CDR3 region has 15 residues. V lost 0 bases and J lost 2, with 7 bases in between. Germline V gene data show CDR1 as MNHEY and CDR2 as SVGEGT. Original data processing: Estimation of nucleated cell counts relied on the amplification of reference gene primers. The repertoire was sequenced with immunoSEQ multiplex PCR; TCRdb's copy has only in-frame clones and lacks some. The DNA was the basis for D and trimming; V, J and clone size are from that table. The sample yields approximately 82,000 clones, roughly 89% seen once. The chain joins TRBV6-2 or TRBV6-3 to TRBJ2-2; D not resolved. Material for sequencing was peripheral blood. The receptor was derived from a man aged 65-85 years with active or convalescent COVID-19. Here the CDR3 reads CASSYSRVNTGELFF. As DNA, the CDR3 is TGTGCCAGCAGTTACTCGAGAGTAAACACCGGGGAGCTGTTTTTT.